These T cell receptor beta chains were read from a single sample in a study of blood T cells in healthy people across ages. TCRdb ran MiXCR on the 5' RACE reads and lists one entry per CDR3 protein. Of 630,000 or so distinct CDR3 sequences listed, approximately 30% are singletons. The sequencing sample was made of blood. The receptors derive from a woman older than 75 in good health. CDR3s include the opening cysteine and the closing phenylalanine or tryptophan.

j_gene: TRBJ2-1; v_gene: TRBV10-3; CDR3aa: CAIIREGYNEQFF
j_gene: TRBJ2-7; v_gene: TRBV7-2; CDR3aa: CASSLVTWEQYF
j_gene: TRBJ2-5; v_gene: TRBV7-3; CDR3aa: CASSSSGGRGGTQYF
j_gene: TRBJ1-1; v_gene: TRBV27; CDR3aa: CAGSLGTANTEAFF
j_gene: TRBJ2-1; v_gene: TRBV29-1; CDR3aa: CSVLGPLHERFF
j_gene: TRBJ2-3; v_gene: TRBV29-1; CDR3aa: CSVGGNTDTQYF
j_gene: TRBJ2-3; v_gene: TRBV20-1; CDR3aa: CSADKLTSGRASDTQYF
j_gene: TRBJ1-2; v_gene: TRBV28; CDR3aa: CASSSAESYGYTF
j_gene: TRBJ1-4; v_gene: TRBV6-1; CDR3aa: CASSSGTGVCEKRFF
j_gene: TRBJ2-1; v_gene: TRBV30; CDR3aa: CAGRAVAGYNEQFF
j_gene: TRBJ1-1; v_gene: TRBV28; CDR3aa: CATQLPGPKTEAFF
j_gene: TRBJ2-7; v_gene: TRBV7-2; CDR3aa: CASSVRGGYEQYF
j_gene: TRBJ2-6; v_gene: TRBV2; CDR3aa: CVSTLRAGGPYSGANVLTF
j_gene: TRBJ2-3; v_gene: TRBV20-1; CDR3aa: CSASRPGRGDTQYF
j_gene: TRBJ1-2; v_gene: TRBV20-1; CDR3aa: CSASKDRVYGYTF
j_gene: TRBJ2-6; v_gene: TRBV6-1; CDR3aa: CASRQGRGAGANVLTF
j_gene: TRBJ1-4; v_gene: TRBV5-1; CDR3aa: CASSRTGRGTNEKLFF
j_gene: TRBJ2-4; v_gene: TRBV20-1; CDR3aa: CSAIVTWTSGGVAKNIQYF
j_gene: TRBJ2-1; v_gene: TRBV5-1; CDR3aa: CASSGGRLGNNEQFF
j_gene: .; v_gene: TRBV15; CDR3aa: CATSRGFPYNEQYF
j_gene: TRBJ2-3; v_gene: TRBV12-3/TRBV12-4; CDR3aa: CASSVSGGGSDTQYF
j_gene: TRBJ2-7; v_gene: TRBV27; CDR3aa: CASSLSGGVYEQYF